This T cell receptor (beta chain) emerged from a study of response to subunit inactivated influenza vaccine. TCRdb reanalysed the RT-PCR reads using MiXCR and keeps one entry per CDR3 protein. The sample shows around 570,000 distinct CDR3 sequences, approximately 7.7% of them seen only once. This CDR3 comprises 18 residues. The germline V gene has CDR1 SQVTM and CDR2 ANQGSEA. The V gene end was trimmed by 6 bases and the J gene end by 4 bases; junction bases not matched to a gene: 15. Regarding the study as a whole: Every seasonal influenza vaccination brings in few new T cells, the authors suggested.

The table lists this clonotype with a few counts. Its antigen is not identified. The sequencing used PBMCs from blood, collected around 25 months after vaccination. The chain uses TRBV29-1 and TRBJ2-7, with 16 bases that match TRBD2. The TCR sequence derives from a man between 45 and 75 years old who received an inactivated influenza vaccine. CDR3 nucleotide sequence: TGCAGCGTCCAATCACTCCCGGGACTAGCGGGAGGGCTTTACGAGCAGTACTTC. Protein: CSVQSLPGLAGGLYEQYF.